Listed below are T cell receptor beta chains from one sample, sequenced in a study of blood T cell repertoires in COVID-19. The table came from immunoSEQ multiplex PCR; TCRdb's copy has only in-frame clones and leaves some out. The repertoire has about 200,000 clones, less than 85% of them found once; the top ten carry 4.5% to 7%. Source material: peripheral blood. The receptors come from a woman in her 70s with acute or convalescent COVID-19. CDR3s include the opening cysteine and the closing phenylalanine or tryptophan. Fields, in order: V gene, clone size, D gene, J gene, CDR3 DNA, CDR3 protein. The D gene is left open where the match is weak. The size entry is marked missing in some rows and otherwise reads once, few, many or a size class.

>TRBV28|few|.|TRBJ1-6
TGTGCCAGCAGTTTAACGGGGTCACCCCTCCACTTT
CASSLTGSPLHF
>TRBV6-6|.|.|TRBJ1-1
TGTGCCAGCAGAAGCCTTCTCACTGAAGCTTTCTTT
CASRSLLTEAFF
>TRBV11-2|.|TRBD1|TRBJ2-2
TGTGCCAGCAGCTCTAAAAGGGACAGGGTTTTGACCGGGGAGCTGTTTTTT
CASSSKRDRVLTGELFF
>TRBV29-1|.|TRBD1|TRBJ1-1
TGCAGCGTAACTGGACAGGGGAACACTGAAGCTTTCTTT
CSVTGQGNTEAFF
>TRBV24-1|.|TRBD1|TRBJ1-5
TGTGCCACCAGTGATACAGGGGGCCCTAATCAGCCCCAGCATTTT
CATSDTGGPNQPQHF
>TRBV20-1|.|.|TRBJ2-5
TGCAGTGCGAGTACCCCCCAAGGACAGCAAGAGACCCAGTACTTC
CSASTPQGQQETQYF
>TRBV19|.|TRBD1|TRBJ2-7
TGTGCCACTAGTCCCGGGACAGGCTCCTACGAGCAGTACTTC
CATSPGTGSYEQYF
>TRBV19|.|TRBD2|TRBJ2-5
TGTGCCAGTGGGAAAACTAGCGGTGTGGAGACCCAGTACTTC
CASGKTSGVETQYF
>TRBV11-3|once|.|TRBJ1-1
TGTGCCAGCAGCTTAGATCCCCAAACGAGTGAAGCTTTCTTT
CASSLDPQTSEAFF
>TRBV9|few|.|TRBJ1-2
TGTGCCAGCAGCACCTCCCCGGGGAGGGGCTACACCTTC
CASSTSPGRGYTF
>TRBV5-1|.|TRBD1|TRBJ1-1
TGCGCCAGCAGCCTAGACAGGGCGAACACTGAAGCTTTCTTT
CASSLDRANTEAFF
>TRBV19|.|.|TRBJ1-2
TGTGCCAGTAGTATAGGACAGGACTATGGCTACACCTTC
CASSIGQDYGYTF
>TRBV19|.|.|TRBJ2-1
TGTGCCAGTAGTAACGACCGGAGCTCCTACAATGAGCAGTTCTTC
CASSNDRSSYNEQFF
>TRBV12-1|.|.|TRBJ2-7
TGTGCCAGCAGCTTACCCCTTAGACACCAGACAGGGCCCCCCTACGAGCAGTACTTC
CASSLPLRHQTGPPYEQYF
>TRBV10-1|.|.|TRBJ1-1
TGCGCCAGCAGTGCACAGGGAAGGACTGAAGCTTTCTTT
CASSAQGRTEAFF
>TRBV7-9|.|.|TRBJ2-6
TGTGCCAGCAGCGACAGTCTGGCCAACGTCCTGACTTTC
CASSDSLANVLTF
>TRBV3-1/TRBV3-2|few|.|TRBJ2-7
TGTGCCAGCAGGTCCTCCTCCGAGCAGTACTTC
CASRSSSEQYF
>TRBV25-1|.|.|TRBJ1-1
TGTGCCAGCAGTGAGGAACACGGGGGTGAAGCTTTCTTT
CASSEEHGGEAFF
>TRBV7-7|.|.|TRBJ2-2
TGTGCCAGCAGCCCAGCTCCGGGGGTGGTCGGGGAGCTGTTTTTT
CASSPAPGVVGELFF
>TRBV14|.|.|TRBJ2-1
TGTGCCAGCAGCCAAGGAAGCATTGTCAATGAGCAGTTCTTC
CASSQGSIVNEQFF
>TRBV11-2|.|.|TRBJ2-1
TGTGCCAGCAGCTTGGCCCTAGGGGGTTGGCTAGATAGGACTGCTGAGCAGTTCTTC
CASSLALGGWLDRTAEQFF
>TRBV6-1|.|TRBD1|TRBJ1-2
TGTGCCAGCAGTGAAGTACAGGGGGCCTATGGCTACACCTTC
CASSEVQGAYGYTF
>TRBV28|.|.|TRBJ2-2
TGTGCCAGCAGTTCACCCTCCGAGATCTCCGGGGAGCTGTTTTTT
CASSSPSEISGELFF
>TRBV11-2|.|.|TRBJ1-3
TGTGCCAGCAGCTTAGAACTCCAAGGAAACACCATATATTTT
CASSLELQGNTIYF